These 9 T cell receptor beta chains were sequenced from one sample in a study of vaccination effects on CD4 cells after COVID-19. Assay used: immunoSEQ multiplex PCR; TCRdb lists only in-frame clones, some missing. The data show roughly 24,000 clones, with about four fifths seen just once and about 5.8% held by the top ten. Within the ViraFEST assay, antigen-specific CD4+ T cells underwent expansion with viral peptide pools prior to sequencing. Cultured cells yielded isolated CD4+ T cells after 10 days. All study participants received two doses of BNT162b2 or mRNA-1273 vaccine. No antigen has been assigned to these receptors. This specimen was CD4+ T cells from PBMCs cultured with SARS-CoV-2 spike peptides, taken after COVID-19 vaccination. These receptors were obtained from a human donor who received a COVID-19 vaccine. Some clones in this sample may be carry-over from other donors' samples.

This rearrangement joins TRBV25-1 to TRBJ2-2; 8 bases agree with TRBD1. Germline CDR1 and CDR2: MGHDK and SYGVNS. The V and J ends lost 5 bases and 5 bases, in that order; junction bases with no gene match: 7. The CDR3 length is 15 residues. CDR3 sequence: CASSHPGQATGELFF. DNA for the CDR3: TGTGCCAGCAGTCACCCGGGACAGGCAACCGGGGAGCTGTTTTTT.

This chain uses TRBV6-5 with TRBJ2-1; TRBD1 agrees at 9 bases. The CDR3 consists of 15 residues. V shed 2 bases, J shed 7 bases, and the junction held 6 bases outside the gene matches. Germline values: CDR1 MNHEY, CDR2 SVGAGI. The CDR3 protein is CASSYETGGWNEQFF. The CDR3 coding sequence is TGTGCCAGCAGTTACGAGACAGGGGGTTGGAATGAGCAGTTCTTC.

This clone was detected a few times. The chain joins TRBV5-1 to TRBJ1-2, with TRBD1 identical over 9 bases. Germline V lookup: CDR1 SGHRS, CDR2 YFSETQ. The CDR3 runs to 15 residues. Trimming cost V 0 bases and J 7 bases; bases outside gene matches: 7. Here the CDR3 reads CASSLGPTGGSGYTF. The CDR3 bases are TGCGCCAGCAGCTTGGGCCCGACAGGGGGTAGTGGCTACACCTTC.

The gene calls are TRBV5-1 and TRBJ2-5; no reliable D call. Between the trimmed V and J ends, which lost 2 bases and 1 base, there was a span of 9 bases. The V gene's germline CDR1 is SGHRS and CDR2 YFSETQ. The CDR3 runs to 14 residues. The CDR3 is CASSLGPVQETQYF. DNA for the CDR3: TGCGCCAGCAGCTTAGGGCCAGTCCAAGAGACCCAGTACTTC.

The CDR3 DNA reads as TGTGCCAGTAGTATCCGACAGTTCTCTGGAAACACCATATATTTT. This encodes CASSIRQFSGNTIYF. The V gene is TRBV19, the J gene TRBJ1-3, with a weak D call TRBD1 (5 bases). V shed 3 bases and J shed 0 bases, with 9 bases lying between them. Germline V gives CDR1 LNHDA, CDR2 SQIVND (reference sequence). This CDR3 is 15 amino acids long.

This clone turned up a few times. This chain connects TRBV5-1 to TRBJ2-1; D call uncertain. Germline values: CDR1 SGHRS, CDR2 YFSETQ. CDR3 size: 15 residues. Between the trimmed V and J ends, which lost 5 bases and 0 bases, there was a span of 12 bases. DNA for the CDR3: TGCGCCAGCAGGGGAATCCCGGACTCCTACAATGAGCAGTTCTTC. Translating gives CASRGIPDSYNEQFF.

V and J are TRBV6-5 and TRBJ2-7; TRBD1 might be the D (6 bases). This CDR3 comprises 14 residues. CDR1 is MNHEY and CDR2 is SVGAGI in the germline V gene. V was cut by 4 bases and J by 1 base, with 11 bases left in between. CDR3 region: CASSSGQGSYEQYV. The CDR3 region has the DNA TGTGCCAGCAGTTCTGGCCAGGGGTCCTACGAGCAGTACGTC.

The V gene is TRBV3-1 (or the pseudogene TRBV3-2), the J gene TRBJ2-5, with D possibly called TRBD1 or TRBD2 (6 bases each). V was cut by 3 bases and J by 3 bases, with 17 bases left in between. The CDR3 length is 16 residues. Germline V lookup: CDR1 LGHDT, CDR2 YNNKEL (reference sequence). The DNA for the CDR3 is TGTGCCAGCAGCCATCCCCGGGGTAGGGGGGAAGAGACCCAGTACTTC. Translated, it gives CASSHPRGRGEETQYF.

The chain couples TRBV7-2 to TRBJ2-2, with a tentative D call TRBD2 (5 bases). Germline V gene lookup returns CDR1 SGHTA and CDR2 FQGNSA. The CDR3 totals 13 residues. V was clipped by 2 bases and J by 4 bases, with 5 bases between them. DNA for the CDR3: TGTGCCAGCAGCTTACGGGGCACCGGGGAGCTGTTTTTT. It encodes CASSLRGTGELFF.